This TCR beta chain was documented in a study of OX40 agonist ivuxolimab in advanced cancers. Study as a whole: Those enrolled were about 82% male, with a mean age of approximately 60 years and ages from about 20 to 79.

Patients who had autoimmune disease history or got systemic immunosuppression were left out. A note on this clone: Its antigen is currently unknown.

The data were produced by immunoSEQ multiplex PCR, yet TCRdb's version contains in-frame clones alone and is incomplete. In the table there are roughly 100,000 clones, approximately 86% of which are singletons. The length of the CDR3 is 14 residues. Trimming cost V 1 base and J 0 bases, with 7 bases left between them. Looked up from germline, CDR1 is SEHNR and CDR2 is FQNEAQ (reference sequence). The study's findings and limits: The specificity for antigen of the expanded peripheral T cells was not determined. There was clonal expansion of CD4+ and CD8+ blood T cells by week 6 at 0.1 to 3.0 mg/kg.

The source of this sequence is an adult with an advanced solid tumor such as melanoma, head and neck, liver or kidney cancer. The sample was CD4+ or CD8+ T cells sorted from blood, taken in a trial of the OX40 agonist ivuxolimab. The gene calls are TRBV7-9 and TRBJ2-7; possibly TRBD1 for D (5 bases). The CDR3 region has the DNA TGTGCCAGCAGCTTAGGACAGAACTCCTACGAGCAGTACTTC. Translating gives CASSLGQNSYEQYF.